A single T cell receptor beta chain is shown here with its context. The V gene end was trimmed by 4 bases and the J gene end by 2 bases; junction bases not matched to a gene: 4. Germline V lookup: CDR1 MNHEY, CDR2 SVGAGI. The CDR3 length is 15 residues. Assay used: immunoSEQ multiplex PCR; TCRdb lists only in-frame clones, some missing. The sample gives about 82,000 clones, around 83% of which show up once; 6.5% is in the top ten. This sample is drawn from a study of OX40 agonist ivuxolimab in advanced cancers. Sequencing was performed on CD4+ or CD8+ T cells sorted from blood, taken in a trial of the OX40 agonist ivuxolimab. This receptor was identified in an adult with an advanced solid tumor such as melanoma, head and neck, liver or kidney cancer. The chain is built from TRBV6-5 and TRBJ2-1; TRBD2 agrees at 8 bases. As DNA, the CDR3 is TGTGCCAGCAGTTCGACTAGCGCGACCTACAATGAGCAGTTCTTC. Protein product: CASSSTSATYNEQFF.